This T cell receptor beta chain originates from a study of blood T cells in healthy people across ages. General observations from the study: Comparison with aged donors showed that long-lived donors had more naive CD4+ cells and higher diversity.

A sample-barcoded 5' primer and a J-beta primer mix were used in a second PCR of about 7 to 12 cycles. Unique molecular identifiers of 12 random nucleotides labeled each cDNA. TCRdb re-called the 5' RACE reads through MiXCR, storing one row per CDR3 protein. The repertoire includes hundreds of thousands of distinct CDR3 sequences, around 43% of them detected once, and roughly 18% sits in the top ten. With respect to this clonotype: Its specificity is unknown. An end of the junction differs from the germline gene, which may be a read error.

CDR3 length: 16 residues. For every donor, a draw yielded 9.5 to 10 milliliters of peripheral blood. This chain links TRBV12-3 or TRBV12-4 with TRBJ2-3, with D maybe TRBD2 (5 bases). This sequence was found in a man in his 60s in good health. The specimen sequenced was blood. This CDR3 is CASSFGNGIGTDAQYF. CDR3 bases: TGTGCCAGCAGTTTCGGGAACGGCATCGGCACAGATGCGCAGTATTTT.